The clone carrying this T cell receptor (beta chain) was seen many times. Antigen unknown. The sample originates from a study of molecular identifiers for immune sequencing clone quantification. Study as a whole: Across replicate runs, RNA obtained from about 21,000 or 97,000 naive CD8 cells was divided into five, with four undergoing sequencing.

Using its own MiXCR run on the PCR reads, TCRdb lists one record per CDR3 protein. Of about 36,000 distinct CDR3 sequences listed, approximately 18% were seen once; the top ten hold approximately 7.1%. Germline V gene sequence: CDR1 SEHNR, CDR2 FQNEAQ (reference sequence). CDR3 size: 13 residues. V lost 3 bases and J lost 5, with 11 bases in between. Whole-study findings and limits: Clones carrying above 20 RNA copies accounted for over 99% of effector molecules, under 1% in naive cells. Barcode collisions between identical TCR molecules could shrink estimates of highly expanded clone sizes.

The chain carries TRBV7-9 and TRBJ2-7; D not resolved. Sequenced: naive CD8+ T cells from blood, with Jurkat cell RNA spiked in. Indicated subset: FACS-sorted CD8+CD4-CCR7+CD45RA+ naive T cells. The sequence was collected from a human donor in good health. Some libraries in this study had Jurkat cell RNA spiked in. The CDR3 is CASSFLGFHEQYF. The CDR3 coding sequence is TGTGCCAGCAGCTTTCTGGGGTTCCACGAGCAGTACTTC.